One sample yielded the 8 T cell receptor beta chains listed below, sequenced in a study of blood T cell repertoires in COVID-19. Data came from immunoSEQ multiplex PCR; TCRdb stores just in-frame clones and leaves some out. In the table there are about 68,000 clones, around nine tenths of which are singletons. What was sequenced was peripheral blood. These receptors came from a woman in her forties or fifties with COVID-19, enrolled during active disease.

This clone was recorded only once. V usage is TRBV6-6 and J usage is TRBJ2-2, with 7 positions matching TRBD1. With 6 bases clipped from V and 4 bases from J, the junction kept 2 bases outside the gene matches. This CDR3 is 13 amino acids long. In germline, CDR1 is MNHNY, CDR2 SVGAGI (reference sequence). CDR3 in DNA: TGTGCCAGCAGGGGGACAGCCACCGGGGAGCTGTTTTTT. Residues: CASRGTATGELFF.

The V call is TRBV15, the J call TRBJ2-7; the match to TRBD1 covers 7 bases. V was clipped by 3 bases and J by 1 base; unmatched bases: 12. Germline loops: CDR1 LNHNV, CDR2 YYDKDF (reference sequence). This CDR3 is built from 17 residues. In DNA form, the CDR3 reads TGTGCCACCAGCAGGGAATTCGGACAGGTCGGATCCTACGAGCAGTACTTC. It yields the protein CATSREFGQVGSYEQYF.

The gene calls are TRBV3-1 (or the pseudogene TRBV3-2) and TRBJ2-2; 8 nucleotides line up with TRBD2. Germline assignment: CDR1 LGHDT and CDR2 YNNKEL (reference sequence). V dropped 0 bases and J dropped 4; count of bases not matched to a gene: 7. The CDR3 totals 17 residues. Written as DNA, the CDR3 is TGTGCCAGCAGCCAAGAAAGGACTAGCTATGTCACCGGGGAGCTGTTTTTT. Its protein is CASSQERTSYVTGELFF.

This rearrangement joins TRBV28 to TRBJ2-3, with 8 bases lining up with TRBD1. The CDR3 covers 16 residues. J was trimmed by 2 bases and V by 5 bases; bases with no gene match: 9. Germline assignment: CDR1 MDHEN and CDR2 SYDVKM. CDR3 nucleotides: TGTGCCAGCAGTCCCAGGGGGCCCGTAGACACAGATACGCAGTATTTT. It specifies CASSPRGPVDTDTQYF.

The genes are TRBV28 and TRBJ2-1, with TRBD2 matching over 12 bases. CDR3 length equals 16 residues. The junction had 6 bases not matched to a gene; V was cut back by 6 bases and J by 3 bases. The germline CDR1 and CDR2 sequences are MDHEN and SYDVKM. The CDR3 loop reads CASRIRGLAGYNEQFF. The CDR3 DNA follows: TGTGCCAGCAGAATCCGGGGACTAGCGGGCTACAATGAGCAGTTCTTC. The full variable domain, completed using reference TRBV28 and TRBJ2-1, is DVKVTQSSRYLVKRTGEKVFLECVQDMDHENMFWYRQDPGLGLRLIYFSYDVKMKEKGDIPEGYSVSREKKERFSLILESASTNQTSMYLCASRIRGLAGYNEQFFGPGTRLTVL.

V and J are TRBV7-9 and TRBJ2-3, with D unclear. Per the germline V gene, CDR1 is SEHNR and CDR2 is FQNEAQ (reference sequence). This CDR3 spans 16 amino acids. Trimming stripped 5 bases from V and 5 bases from J, with 20 bases between. Written as DNA, the CDR3 is TGTGCCAGCAGCCCGCCGGGTTTTCAAGGCGGAGATACGCAGTATTTT. Translating gives CASSPPGFQGGDTQYF.

The chain joins TRBV20-1 to TRBJ2-1; D is possibly TRBD2 (6 bases). The CDR3 loop spans 13 amino acids. Trimming removed 3 bases at V and 8 bases at J, with 14 bases between. Germline loops: CDR1 DFQATT, CDR2 SNEGSKA (reference sequence). CDR3: CSASRRGWDEQFF. The CDR3 DNA is TGCAGTGCTAGTCGCCGGGGGTGGGATGAGCAGTTCTTC.

The rearrangement joins TRBV3-1 (or the pseudogene TRBV3-2) to TRBJ2-2; 11 bases agree with TRBD2. The length of the CDR3 is 16 residues. Losses at the gene ends were 3 bases for V and 4 bases for J; bases not matched to a gene: 4. The germline V gene has CDR1 LGHDT and CDR2 YNNKEL (reference sequence). The CDR3 region has the DNA TGTGCCAGCAGCCACTTAGCGGGAGGGTTCACCGGGGAGCTGTTTTTT. Its protein is CASSHLAGGFTGELFF.